The 19 T cell receptor beta chains listed next were all sequenced from one sample in a study of post-analysis software for immune sequencing data. Study results and caveats: Patients carried roughly 5 TRBV segments more frequently than controls did, and TRBV5-6, TRBV5-1 and TRBV20-1 were among them.

Each TCR beta cDNA library carried unique molecular identifiers. TCRdb re-called the PCR reads with MiXCR, one entry per CDR3 protein. In the table there are some 690,000 distinct CDR3 sequences, about 32% of which are singletons. No antigen has been assigned to these receptors. The specimen sequenced was blood. The receptor source for this set is a girl aged 5-17 years with multiple sclerosis.

This clonotype was recorded at least ten times. This sequence joins TRBV7-8 and TRBJ2-5; TRBD2 agrees at 13 bases. Germline V gene data show CDR1 as SGHVS and CDR2 as FQNEAQ. The CDR3 extends over 20 amino acids. The V segment lost 4 bases and the J segment 1 base; nucleotides outside the gene matches: 15. The CDR3 DNA sequence: TGTGCCAGCAGCTCCACTCGGACTAGCGGGAGATGGGATCGCCAAGAGACCCAGTACTTC. Its protein is CASSSTRTSGRWDRQETQYF.

This clonotype has more than one count but fewer than ten. CDR3 sequence (DNA): TGTGCCAGCCGCCTAGGGACTAGTGGATACAATGAGCAGTTCTTC. This sequence encodes CASRLGTSGYNEQFF. The chain combines TRBV28 with TRBJ2-1; TRBD2 matches at 8 bases. V dropped 8 bases and J dropped 4; count of bases not matched to a gene: 10. The CDR3 contains 15 residues. Germline V gene sequence: CDR1 MDHEN, CDR2 SYDVKM.

This chain's CDR3 is CSAKPQITRADTQYF. The CDR3 coding sequence is TGCAGTGCTAAACCCCAGATTACTAGGGCAGATACGCAGTATTTT. The chain recombines TRBV20-1 with TRBJ2-3; possibly TRBD2 for D (5 bases). CDR1 DFQATT and CDR2 SNEGSKA come from the germline V gene (reference sequence). The CDR3 covers 15 residues. The V end lost 4 bases, the J end lost 4 bases, and 18 bases lay between the germline ends.

This clonotype turned up a few times. This chain links TRBV7-2 with TRBJ2-3, with D unresolved. This CDR3 is 15 amino acids long. Trimming took off 1 base at V and 4 bases at J, with 12 bases between the two ends. CDR1 SGHTA and CDR2 FQGNSA come from the germline V gene. The CDR3 sequence: CASSLGNTVADTQYF. Written as DNA, the CDR3 is TGTGCCAGCAGCTTAGGCAATACAGTTGCAGATACGCAGTATTTT.

A word on this clonotype: One end of the junction varies from germline; a read error may be responsible. The rearrangement uses TRBV5-1 and TRBJ2-5, with 9 bases aligning to TRBD1. Germline V gene lookup returns CDR1 SGHRS and CDR2 YFSETQ. The CDR3 sequence is 16 residues long. CDR3 loop: CASSLFPGTGQETQDF. In DNA, the CDR3 is TGCGCCAGCAGCTTGTTCCCCGGGACAGGGCAAGAGACCCAGGACTTC.

This clonotype was detected a few times. The J gene is TRBJ1-2, the V gene TRBV20-1; 7 nucleotides align to TRBD1. V was pared by 5 bases and J by 4 bases, with 19 bases of the junction left unmatched. The CDR3 contains 17 residues. CDR1 is DFQATT, CDR2 SNEGSKA, per germline (reference sequence). CDR3 DNA: TGCAGTGCTTCCCCGGGGACAGCCTCCAACTATGGCTATGGCTACACCTTC. Encoded protein: CSASPGTASNYGYGYTF.

The chain employs TRBV27 and TRBJ2-1, with D perhaps matching TRBD2 (5 bases). V shed 2 bases and J shed 2 bases, with 10 bases lying between them. The CDR3 loop spans 15 amino acids. Germline CDR1 MNHEY, CDR2 SMNVEV (reference sequence). The CDR3 is CASSLVSGPYNEQFF. CDR3 DNA: TGTGCCAGCAGTTTAGTCAGCGGCCCCTACAATGAGCAGTTCTTC.

This clonotype was recorded a few times. The chain has TRBV10-3 and TRBJ2-6, with D possibly being TRBD1 (5 bases). CDR3 length equals 15 residues. V lost 2 bases, J lost 2 bases, and 7 bases lay in between. The germline V gene encodes CDR1 ENHRY and CDR2 SYGVKD. CDR3 DNA sequence: TGTGCCATCAGTGAGGGGGCAGCTGGGGCCAACGTCCTGACTTTC. Its translation: CAISEGAAGANVLTF.

This chain uses TRBV7-9 with TRBJ2-4; a weak D match, TRBD1 (6 bases). Germline CDR1 is SEHNR and CDR2 is FQNEAQ (reference sequence). This CDR3 comprises 18 residues. Trimming took 5 bases from V and 3 from J, leaving 23 bases between them. The chain's CDR3 is CASSPQFRTDRDKNIQYF. The DNA of the CDR3 is TGTGCCAGCAGCCCCCAGTTTAGGACAGACCGGGACAAAAACATTCAGTACTTC.

The J gene is TRBJ1-1, the V gene TRBV4-1, with D uncertain. The germline V gene has CDR1 MGHRA and CDR2 YSYEKL. V lost 3 bases and J 1 base, leaving 9 bases between the germline ends. The CDR3 consists of 14 residues. CDR3 sequence reads: CASSQDAQNTEAFF. The CDR3 nucleotides read TGCGCCAGCAGCCAGGATGCACAGAACACTGAAGCTTTCTTT.

V and J are TRBV11-1 and TRBJ2-5; 7 positions match TRBD1. CDR1 and CDR2 (germline): SGHAT, FQDESV (reference sequence). This CDR3 spans 14 amino acids. J was trimmed by 2 bases and V by 5 bases; bases with no gene match: 5. CDR3 coding DNA: TGTGCCAGCAGCGGACAGGAAGCACAAGAGACCCAGTACTTC. Residues: CASSGQEAQETQYF. The complete variable domain, with remaining parts taken from reference TRBV11-1 and TRBJ2-5, reads EAEVAQSPRYKITEKSQAVAFWCDPISGHATLYWYRQILGQGPELLVQFQDESVVDDSQLPKDRFSAERLKGVDSTLKIQPAELGDSAMYLCASSGQEAQETQYFGPGTRLLVL.

This clonotype was counted a few times. The chain couples TRBV15 to TRBJ2-1; 8 bases line up with TRBD1. Germline CDR1 and CDR2: LNHNV and YYDKDF (reference sequence). The CDR3 is 14 amino acids. V dropped 4 bases and J dropped 4; count of bases not matched to a gene: 3. In nucleotides, the CDR3 is TGTGCCACCAGCAACAGGGGGTATTACAATGAGCAGTTCTTC. Encoded protein: CATSNRGYYNEQFF.

This chain uses TRBV2 with TRBJ2-1, with 7 bases lining up with TRBD1. The germline gives CDR1 SNHLY, CDR2 FYNNEI. The CDR3 runs 15 residues. V lost 7 bases and J lost 2; bases outside the gene matches: 8. As DNA, the CDR3 is TGTGCCAGCATACCCGACAGGGCAACCTACAATGAGCAGTTCTTC. This gives the protein CASIPDRATYNEQFF.

The V call is TRBV5-5, the J call TRBJ2-2, with D uncertain. Trimming took 4 bases from V and 0 from J, leaving 10 bases between them. This CDR3 comprises 15 residues. In germline, CDR1 is SGHKS, CDR2 YYEKEE (reference sequence). This chain's CDR3 is CASSGEIPNTGELFF. CDR3 nucleotides: TGTGCCAGCAGCGGAGAGATTCCGAACACCGGGGAGCTGTTTTTT.

The chain employs TRBV20-1 and TRBJ2-4; TRBD1 or TRBD2 may be the D gene (5 bases each). Germline V lookup: CDR1 DFQATT, CDR2 SNEGSKA (reference sequence). The CDR3 has 14 amino acids. V was shortened by 1 base and J by 0 bases, with 7 bases between the two germline ends. CDR3: CSARGGGAKNIQYF. The CDR3 nucleotides are TGCAGTGCTAGAGGTGGGGGAGCCAAAAACATTCAGTACTTC.

This clonotype was counted a few times. The V and J genes are TRBV7-2 and TRBJ2-1, with TRBD1 matching 8 bases. The CDR3 extends over 15 amino acids. V was clipped by 1 base and J by 3 bases; unmatched bases: 2. CDR1 and CDR2 (germline): SGHTA, FQGNSA. CDR3 amino acids: CASSLEGQVYNEQFF. CDR3 bases: TGTGCCAGCAGCTTAGAGGGACAGGTCTACAATGAGCAGTTCTTC.

This clonotype appeared a few times. The chain employs TRBV29-1 and TRBJ2-3, with D possibly matching TRBD2 (6 bases). This CDR3 has 15 residues. The germline V gene encodes CDR1 SQVTM and CDR2 ANQGSEA. V gave up 1 base and J gave up 2 bases, with 13 bases separating them. CDR3 sequence reads: CSVEALRGYTDTQYF. For the CDR3, the DNA is TGCAGCGTTGAAGCATTGCGGGGATACACAGATACGCAGTATTTT.

The table lists this clonotype with a few counts. The J gene is TRBJ1-1, the V gene TRBV6-5, with a weak D call TRBD1 (6 bases). CDR3 length: 15 residues. Germline loops: CDR1 MNHEY, CDR2 SVGAGI. Deletions cut 5 bases from V and 0 bases from J, with 13 bases between. CDR3 residues: CASSLTGTLNTEAFF. DNA for the CDR3: TGTGCCAGCAGTCTGACCGGGACATTGAACACTGAAGCTTTCTTT.

This chain joins TRBV5-1 and TRBJ2-4; 11 bases are shared with TRBD2. The CDR3 sequence is 15 residues long. With 0 bases clipped from V and 9 bases from J, the junction kept 5 bases outside the gene matches. Looked up from germline, CDR1 is SGHRS and CDR2 is YFSETQ. The CDR3 reads CASSLGLAGTGIQYF. Here the CDR3 DNA reads TGCGCCAGCAGCTTGGGACTAGCGGGGACTGGCATTCAGTACTTC.